These T cell receptor beta chains were read from a single sample in a study of blood T cells in healthy people across ages. Via MiXCR, TCRdb re-called the 5' RACE reads, giving one row per CDR3 protein. The sample holds roughly 2 million distinct CDR3 sequences, 49% seen once. The sequenced material came from blood. Source of these receptors: a woman in her thirties or forties in good health. CDR3s include the opening cysteine and the closing phenylalanine or tryptophan. D genes are given only for firm matches. Not every row has a clone size; where given, it reads once, few, many or a size class.

J gene: TRBJ2-2; clone size: .; D gene: TRBD1; V gene: TRBV29-1; CDR3 protein: CSVEGRAGGTGELFF; CDR3 DNA: TGCAGCGTTGAAGGGCGGGCAGGGGGAACCGGGGAGCTGTTTTTT
J gene: TRBJ2-3; clone size: .; D gene: .; V gene: TRBV7-8; CDR3 protein: CASSFSGPSDTQYF; CDR3 DNA: TGTGCCAGCAGCTTTAGCGGTCCCTCAGATACGCAGTATTTT
J gene: TRBJ2-1; clone size: .; D gene: TRBD2; V gene: TRBV7-9; CDR3 protein: CASTLAGGRGEQFF; CDR3 DNA: TGTGCCAGCACCCTAGCGGGGGGGCGGGGTGAGCAGTTCTTC
J gene: TRBJ1-2; clone size: .; D gene: .; V gene: TRBV12-3/TRBV12-4; CDR3 protein: CANQGSYGYTF; CDR3 DNA: TGTGCCAACCAGGGGTCCTATGGCTACACCTTC
J gene: TRBJ2-5; clone size: few; D gene: .; V gene: TRBV20-1; CDR3 protein: CSAAPVPGSETQYF; CDR3 DNA: TGCAGTGCTGCCCCAGTGCCAGGGTCAGAGACCCAGTACTTC
J gene: TRBJ1-2; clone size: .; D gene: .; V gene: TRBV7-6; CDR3 protein: CASSPSRDLYGYTF; CDR3 DNA: TGTGCCAGCAGCCCTAGCAGGGACCTCTATGGCTACACCTTC
J gene: TRBJ2-1; clone size: once; D gene: TRBD2; V gene: TRBV12-5; CDR3 protein: CASGLVLGTKSNEQFF; CDR3 DNA: TGTGCTAGTGGTTTGGTATTAGGGACTAAAAGCAATGAGCAGTTCTTC
J gene: TRBJ2-3; clone size: .; D gene: .; V gene: TRBV20-1; CDR3 protein: CSADRDTSTDTQYF; CDR3 DNA: TGCAGTGCTGACCGGGACACAAGCACAGATACGCAGTATTTT
J gene: TRBJ2-7; clone size: few; D gene: .; V gene: TRBV6-2/TRBV6-3; CDR3 protein: CASSSLKTVSYEQYF; CDR3 DNA: TGTGCCAGCAGTTCCTTAAAGACAGTTTCCTACGAGCAGTACTTC
J gene: TRBJ2-3; clone size: .; D gene: TRBD1; V gene: TRBV7-9; CDR3 protein: CASSSWDSRADTQYF; CDR3 DNA: TGTGCCAGCAGCTCCTGGGACAGTAGGGCAGATACGCAGTATTTT
J gene: TRBJ1-4; clone size: .; D gene: .; V gene: TRBV20-1; CDR3 protein: CSARDRFGAPTSATNEKLFF; CDR3 DNA: TGCAGTGCTAGAGATCGGTTTGGGGCTCCTACTAGTGCAACTAATGAAAAACTGTTTTTT
J gene: TRBJ2-5; clone size: .; D gene: .; V gene: TRBV6-1; CDR3 protein: CASSSGSTQETQYF; CDR3 DNA: TGTGCCAGCAGTTCTGGAAGCACGCAAGAGACCCAGTACTTC
J gene: TRBJ1-2; clone size: .; D gene: .; V gene: TRBV7-9; CDR3 protein: CASSLFGGPRGYTF; CDR3 DNA: TGTGCCAGCAGCTTATTCGGGGGCCCGCGAGGCTACACCTTC
J gene: TRBJ2-7; clone size: .; D gene: .; V gene: TRBV3-1; CDR3 protein: CASSQGLVIDEQYF; CDR3 DNA: TGTGCCAGCAGCCAAGGACTAGTTATCGACGAGCAGTACTTC
J gene: TRBJ1-5; clone size: .; D gene: .; V gene: TRBV7-2; CDR3 protein: CASTDINSNQPQHF; CDR3 DNA: TGTGCCAGCACCGACATTAATAGCAATCAGCCCCAGCATTTT
J gene: TRBJ2-7; clone size: .; D gene: .; V gene: TRBV6-6; CDR3 protein: CASSSGHIPNNYEQYF; CDR3 DNA: TGTGCCAGCAGTTCCGGACATATCCCCAATAACTACGAGCAGTACTTC
J gene: TRBJ2-3; clone size: .; D gene: TRBD2; V gene: TRBV9; CDR3 protein: CASSVGTSGGARGVYTQYF; CDR3 DNA: TGTGCCAGCAGTGTCGGGACTAGCGGGGGGGCTCGGGGAGTTTATACGCAGTATTTT
J gene: TRBJ2-5; clone size: .; D gene: .; V gene: TRBV28; CDR3 protein: CASSLLQGDQETQYF; CDR3 DNA: TGTGCCAGCAGTTTGCTACAGGGTGATCAAGAGACCCAGTACTTC
J gene: TRBJ2-1; clone size: once; D gene: TRBD2; V gene: TRBV20-1; CDR3 protein: CSAEGKAGLTYNEQFF; CDR3 DNA: TGCAGTGCCGAAGGTAAAGCGGGGCTGACTTACAATGAGCAGTTCTTC
J gene: TRBJ1-4; clone size: .; D gene: .; V gene: TRBV7-9; CDR3 protein: CASSSPDGEPYNEKLFF; CDR3 DNA: TGTGCCAGCAGCTCACCGGATGGGGAACCGTATAATGAAAAACTGTTTTTT